These T cell receptor beta chains were read from a single sample in a study of T cell repertoires in cytomegalovirus infection. TCRdb analysed the reads with MiXCR anew, one entry per CDR3 protein. Of about 400,000 distinct CDR3 sequences in the sample, approximately 30% are singletons; the top ten hold about 13%. Their specific antigens are unknown. The sequencing used cultured PBMCs, collected from culture after CMV antigen stimulation. Receptors originate from a human donor in good health (CMV status not recorded). Some clones in this sample may be carry-over from other donors' samples. The CDR3 runs from the conserved cysteine through the conserved F or W. Fields, in order: clone size, V gene, CDR3 protein. Rows may omit the clone size; those that give it use once, few, many or a size class.

few TRBV10-3 CAISEAWGQVVEAFF
NA TRBV6-6 CASSYSTPYGYTF
NA TRBV14 CASSRGNTEAFF
NA TRBV5-5 CASRWTPDPTGELFF
NA TRBV11-2 CASSGPGLAGNNEQFF
NA TRBV7-9 CASSRRDRGEPNQPQHF
few TRBV7-2 CASSYSHQETQYF
NA TRBV28 CASSAPPLRYEQYF
NA TRBV12-3/TRBV12-4 CASEHTGGLTEAFF
NA TRBV2 CASRGEVDSPLHF
NA TRBV20-1 CSASKQLLNTEAFF
few TRBV7-2 CASSWGGGGSYTF
NA TRBV28 CASSPGGPWNQPQHF
many TRBV7-2 CASSLGPLNTEAFF
few TRBV6-5 CASSYESAAFSGNTIYF
NA TRBV12-3/TRBV12-4 CASSSRDQQNAGELFF